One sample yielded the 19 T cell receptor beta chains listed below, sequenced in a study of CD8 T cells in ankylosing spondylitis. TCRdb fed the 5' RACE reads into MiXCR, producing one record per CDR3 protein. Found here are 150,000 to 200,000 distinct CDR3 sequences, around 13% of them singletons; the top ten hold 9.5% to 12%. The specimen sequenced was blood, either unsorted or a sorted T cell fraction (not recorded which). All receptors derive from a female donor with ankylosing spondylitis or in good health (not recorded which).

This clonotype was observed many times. In DNA, the CDR3 is TGTGCCAGTCAGGGGGCTGATCAGCCCCAGCATTTT. It yields the protein CASQGADQPQHF. V is TRBV28 and J is TRBJ1-5; 8 bases match TRBD1. CDR1 and CDR2 (germline): MDHEN, SYDVKM. Trimming at V came to 9 bases and at J to 5 bases, leaving 3 bases not matched to a gene. This CDR3 has 12 residues.

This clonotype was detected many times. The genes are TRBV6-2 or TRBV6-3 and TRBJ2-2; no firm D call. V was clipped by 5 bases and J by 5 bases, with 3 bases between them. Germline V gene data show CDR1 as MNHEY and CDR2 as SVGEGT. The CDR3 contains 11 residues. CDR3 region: CASSKTGELFF. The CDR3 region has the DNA TGTGCCAGCAGTAAAACCGGGGAGCTGTTTTTT.

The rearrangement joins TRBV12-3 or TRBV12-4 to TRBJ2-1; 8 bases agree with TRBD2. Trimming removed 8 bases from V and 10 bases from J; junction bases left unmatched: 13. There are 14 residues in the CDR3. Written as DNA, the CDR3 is TGTGCCAGCCAAGGGGGTAGCGGGAAAAGCGAGCAGTTCTTC. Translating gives CASQGGSGKSEQFF.

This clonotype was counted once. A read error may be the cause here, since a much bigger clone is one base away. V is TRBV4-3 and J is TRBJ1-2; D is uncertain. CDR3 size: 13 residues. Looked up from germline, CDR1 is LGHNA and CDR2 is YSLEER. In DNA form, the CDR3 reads TGCACCAGCAGTCGGACCCAGGAGGGTGGCTACACCTTC. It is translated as CTSSRTQEGGYTF.

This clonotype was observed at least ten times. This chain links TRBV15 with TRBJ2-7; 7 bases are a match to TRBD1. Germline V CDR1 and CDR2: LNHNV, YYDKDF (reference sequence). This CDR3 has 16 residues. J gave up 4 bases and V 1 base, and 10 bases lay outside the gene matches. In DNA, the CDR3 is TGTGCCACCAGCAGAGGTTACGACAGGGATGCATACGAGCAGTACTTC. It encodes CATSRGYDRDAYEQYF.

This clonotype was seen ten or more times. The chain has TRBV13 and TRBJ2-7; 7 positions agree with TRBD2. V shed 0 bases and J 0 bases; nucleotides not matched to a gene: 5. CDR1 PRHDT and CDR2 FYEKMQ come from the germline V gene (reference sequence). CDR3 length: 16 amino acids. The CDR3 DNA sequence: TGTGCCAGCAGCTTAGGAGCGGGGTCAAGCTCCTACGAGCAGTACTTC. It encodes CASSLGAGSSSYEQYF.

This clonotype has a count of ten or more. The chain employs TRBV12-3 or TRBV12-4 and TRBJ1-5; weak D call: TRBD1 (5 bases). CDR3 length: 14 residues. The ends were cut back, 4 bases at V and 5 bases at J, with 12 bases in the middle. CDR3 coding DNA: TGTGCCAGCAGTTGGGGTTCGGGGGATCAGCCCCAGCATTTT. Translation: CASSWGSGDQPQHF.

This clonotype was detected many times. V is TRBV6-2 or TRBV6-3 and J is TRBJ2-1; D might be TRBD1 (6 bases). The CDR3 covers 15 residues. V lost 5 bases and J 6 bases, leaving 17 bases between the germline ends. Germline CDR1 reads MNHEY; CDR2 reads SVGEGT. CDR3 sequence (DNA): TGTGCCAGCAGTCCTGGGACACCTCCCCGCAATGAGCAGTTCTTC. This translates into CASSPGTPPRNEQFF.

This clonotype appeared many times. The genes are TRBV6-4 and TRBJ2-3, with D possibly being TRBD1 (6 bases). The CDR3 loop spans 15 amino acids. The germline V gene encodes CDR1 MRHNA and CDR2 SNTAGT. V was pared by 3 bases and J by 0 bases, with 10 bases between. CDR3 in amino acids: CASSEGTQSTDTQYF. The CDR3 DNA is TGTGCCAGCAGTGAAGGGACACAGAGCACAGATACGCAGTATTTT.

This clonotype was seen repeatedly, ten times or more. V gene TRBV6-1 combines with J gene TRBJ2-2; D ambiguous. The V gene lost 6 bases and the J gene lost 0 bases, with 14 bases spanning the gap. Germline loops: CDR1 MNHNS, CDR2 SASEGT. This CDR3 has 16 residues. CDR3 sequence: CASSPDSPANTGELFF. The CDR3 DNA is TGTGCCAGCAGCCCGGATTCGCCCGCGAACACCGGGGAGCTGTTTTTT.

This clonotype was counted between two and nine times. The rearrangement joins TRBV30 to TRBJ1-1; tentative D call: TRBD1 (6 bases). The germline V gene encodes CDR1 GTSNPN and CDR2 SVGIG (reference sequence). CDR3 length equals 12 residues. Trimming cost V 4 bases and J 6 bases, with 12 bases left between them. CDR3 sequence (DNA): TGTGCCTGGATCCAGGGGTTCGCTGAAGCTTTCTTT. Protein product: CAWIQGFAEAFF.

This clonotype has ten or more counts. CDR3 amino acids: CASSQTGSSGANVLTF. CDR3 DNA: TGTGCCAGCAGCCAAACAGGGTCTTCTGGGGCCAACGTCCTGACTTTC. The V call is TRBV4-2, the J call TRBJ2-6; a weak D match, TRBD1 (6 bases). CDR3 size: 16 residues. The V end lost 2 bases, the J end lost 1 base, and 9 bases lay between the germline ends. Germline values: CDR1 LGHNA, CDR2 YNFKEQ.

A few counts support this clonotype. The CDR3 loop reads CASSQDPSGYEEQFF. In nucleotides, the CDR3 is TGCGCCAGCAGCCAAGATCCATCCGGGTATGAGGAGCAGTTCTTC. The chain employs TRBV4-3 and TRBJ2-1, with unresolved D. Germline V gene data show CDR1 as LGHNA and CDR2 as YSLEER. This CDR3 spans 15 amino acids. With 0 bases removed from V and 10 bases from J, the gap between germline ends came to 16 bases.

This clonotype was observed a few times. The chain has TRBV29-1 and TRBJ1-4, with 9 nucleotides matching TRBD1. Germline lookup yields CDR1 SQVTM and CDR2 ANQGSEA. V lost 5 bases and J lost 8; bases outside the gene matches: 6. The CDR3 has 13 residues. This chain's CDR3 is CSVPGQGKEKLFF. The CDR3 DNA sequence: TGCAGCGTTCCGGGACAGGGAAAAGAAAAACTGTTTTTT. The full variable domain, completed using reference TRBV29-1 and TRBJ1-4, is SAVISQKPSRDICQRGTSLTIQCQVDSQVTMMFWYRQQPGQSLTLIATANQGSEATYESGFVIDKFPISRPNLTFSTLTVSNMSPEDSSIYLCSVPGQGKEKLFFGSGTQLSVL.

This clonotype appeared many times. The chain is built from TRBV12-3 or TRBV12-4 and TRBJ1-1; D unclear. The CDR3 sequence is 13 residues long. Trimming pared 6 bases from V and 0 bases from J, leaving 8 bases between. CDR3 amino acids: CASSSSMNTEAFF. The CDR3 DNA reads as TGTGCCAGCAGCAGTTCTATGAACACTGAAGCTTTCTTT.

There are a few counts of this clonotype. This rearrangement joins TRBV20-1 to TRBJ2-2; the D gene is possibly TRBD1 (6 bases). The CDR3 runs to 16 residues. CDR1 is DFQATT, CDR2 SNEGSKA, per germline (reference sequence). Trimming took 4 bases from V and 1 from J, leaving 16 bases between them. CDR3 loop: CSAKPTGLRNTGELFF. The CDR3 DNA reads TGCAGTGCTAAGCCAACAGGGTTACGGAACACCGGGGAGCTGTTTTTT.

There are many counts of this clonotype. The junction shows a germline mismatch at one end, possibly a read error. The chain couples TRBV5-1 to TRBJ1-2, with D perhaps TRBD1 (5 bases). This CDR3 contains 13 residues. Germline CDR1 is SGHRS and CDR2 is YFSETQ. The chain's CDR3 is CASSRGTGEIGSF. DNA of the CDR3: TGCGCCAGCAGCCGCGGGACCGGGGAAATTGGGTCCTTC. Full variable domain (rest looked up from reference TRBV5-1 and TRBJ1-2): KAGVTQTPRYLIKTRGQQVTLSCSPISGHRSVSWYQQTPGQGLQFLFEYFSETQRNKGNFPGRFSGRQFSNSRSEMNVSTLELGDSALYLCASSRGTGEIGSFGSGTRLTVV.

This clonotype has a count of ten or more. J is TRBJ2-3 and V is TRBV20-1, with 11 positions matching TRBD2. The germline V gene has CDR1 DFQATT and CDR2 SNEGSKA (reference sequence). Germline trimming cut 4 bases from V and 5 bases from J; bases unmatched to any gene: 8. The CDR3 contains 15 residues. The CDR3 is CSAKAPTSGRDTQYF. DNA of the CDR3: TGCAGTGCTAAGGCCCCAACTAGCGGGAGAGATACGCAGTATTTT.

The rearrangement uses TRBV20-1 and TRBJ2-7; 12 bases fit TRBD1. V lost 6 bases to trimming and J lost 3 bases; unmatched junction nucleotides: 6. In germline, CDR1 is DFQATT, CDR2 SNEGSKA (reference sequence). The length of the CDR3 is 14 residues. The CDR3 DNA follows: TGCAGTGCGGGACAGGGGGCGGGGGGCTACGAGCAGTACTTC. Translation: CSAGQGAGGYEQYF.